This section outlines one T cell receptor beta chain sequence together with its context. As yet, its antigen is unknown. The sample originates from a study of blood T cells in healthy people across ages. Study findings and constraints: Researchers said unsorted PBMCs prevented a conclusive naive versus antigen-experienced comparison.

Germline CDR1 and CDR2: ENHRY and SYGVKD. This CDR3 contains 14 residues. J gave up 6 bases and V 7 bases, and 5 bases lay outside the gene matches. A second PCR of roughly 7 to 11 cycles used a sample-barcoded 5' primer and a J-beta primer mix. TCRdb reprocessed the 5' RACE reads via MiXCR and lists one record per CDR3 protein. The data show some 760,000 distinct CDR3 sequences, around 25% seen once. This sample was shared with a second study, whose subject was T cells of mothers and their children. That report notes: All donors were healthy and Caucasian; they were a few mothers and their six children. In the second PCR, M1S primer introduced barcodes and 2-4 random bases.

The TCR sequence derives from a boy between 10 and 17 years old in good health. The rearrangement uses TRBV10-3 and TRBJ2-3; 12 bases align to TRBD2. Sequencing was done on a sample of blood. The CDR3 protein is CAITSGGAADTQYF. CDR3 DNA: TGTGCCATCACTAGCGGGGGGGCCGCTGATACGCAGTATTTT.